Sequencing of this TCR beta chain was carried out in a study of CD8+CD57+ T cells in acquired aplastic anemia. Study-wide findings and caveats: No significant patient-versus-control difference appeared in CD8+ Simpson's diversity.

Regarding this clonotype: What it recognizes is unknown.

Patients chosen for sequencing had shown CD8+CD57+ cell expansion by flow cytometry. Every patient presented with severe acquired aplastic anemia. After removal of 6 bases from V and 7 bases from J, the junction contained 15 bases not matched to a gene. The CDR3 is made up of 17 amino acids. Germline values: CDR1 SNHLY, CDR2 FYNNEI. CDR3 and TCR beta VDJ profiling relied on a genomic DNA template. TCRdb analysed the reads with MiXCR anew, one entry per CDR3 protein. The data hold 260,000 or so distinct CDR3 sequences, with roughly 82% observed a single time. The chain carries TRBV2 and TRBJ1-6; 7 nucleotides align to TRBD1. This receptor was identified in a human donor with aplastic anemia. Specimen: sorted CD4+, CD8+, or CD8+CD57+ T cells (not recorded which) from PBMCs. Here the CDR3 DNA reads TGTGCCAGCAGCCGCCCCGCCCTCGACAGGGAAAATTCACCCCTCCACTTT. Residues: CASSRPALDRENSPLHF.